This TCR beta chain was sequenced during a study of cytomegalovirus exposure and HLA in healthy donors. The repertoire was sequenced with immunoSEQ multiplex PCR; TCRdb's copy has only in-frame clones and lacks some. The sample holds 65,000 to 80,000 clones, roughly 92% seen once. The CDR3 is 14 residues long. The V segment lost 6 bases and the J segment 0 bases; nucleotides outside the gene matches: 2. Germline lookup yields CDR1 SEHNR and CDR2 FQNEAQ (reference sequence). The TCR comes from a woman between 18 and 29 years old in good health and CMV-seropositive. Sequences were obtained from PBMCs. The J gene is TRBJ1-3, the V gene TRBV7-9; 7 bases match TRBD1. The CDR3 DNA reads TGTGCCAGCAGTGACAGGGACTCTGGAAACACCATATATTTT. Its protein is CASSDRDSGNTIYF.